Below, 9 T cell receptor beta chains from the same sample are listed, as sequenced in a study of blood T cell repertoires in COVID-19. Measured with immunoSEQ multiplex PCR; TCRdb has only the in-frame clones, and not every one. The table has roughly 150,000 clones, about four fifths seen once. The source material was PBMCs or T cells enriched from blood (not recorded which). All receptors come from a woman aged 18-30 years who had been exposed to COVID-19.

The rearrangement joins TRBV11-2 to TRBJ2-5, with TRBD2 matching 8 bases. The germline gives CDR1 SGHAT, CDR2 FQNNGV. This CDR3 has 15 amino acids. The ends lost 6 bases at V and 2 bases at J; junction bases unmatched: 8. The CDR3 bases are TGTGCCAGCAGTTCTTATAGCGGGACGCAAGAGACCCAGTACTTC. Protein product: CASSSYSGTQETQYF.

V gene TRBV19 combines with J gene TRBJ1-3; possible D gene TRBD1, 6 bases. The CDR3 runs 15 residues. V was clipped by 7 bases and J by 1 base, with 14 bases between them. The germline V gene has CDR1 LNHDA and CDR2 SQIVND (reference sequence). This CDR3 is CASNPDRKSGNTIYF. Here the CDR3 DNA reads TGTGCCAGTAACCCCGACAGGAAATCTGGAAACACCATATATTTT.

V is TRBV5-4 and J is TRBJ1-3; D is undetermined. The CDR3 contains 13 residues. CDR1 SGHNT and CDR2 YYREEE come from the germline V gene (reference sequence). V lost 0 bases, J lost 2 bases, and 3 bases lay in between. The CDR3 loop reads CASSLAAGNTIYF. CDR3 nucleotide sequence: TGTGCCAGCAGCTTGGCTGCTGGAAACACCATATATTTT.

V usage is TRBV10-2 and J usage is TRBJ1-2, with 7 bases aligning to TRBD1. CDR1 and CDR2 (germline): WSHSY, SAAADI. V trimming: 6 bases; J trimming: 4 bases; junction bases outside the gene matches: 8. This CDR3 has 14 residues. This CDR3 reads CASREGGAGYGYTF. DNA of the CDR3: TGCGCCAGCAGAGAAGGGGGCGCGGGCTATGGCTACACCTTC.

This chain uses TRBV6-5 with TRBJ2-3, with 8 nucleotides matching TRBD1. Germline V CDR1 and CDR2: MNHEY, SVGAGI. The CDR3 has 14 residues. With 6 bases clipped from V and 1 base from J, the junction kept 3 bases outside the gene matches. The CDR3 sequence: CASRLGQGTDTQYF. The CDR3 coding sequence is TGTGCCAGCAGATTGGGACAGGGCACAGATACGCAGTATTTT.

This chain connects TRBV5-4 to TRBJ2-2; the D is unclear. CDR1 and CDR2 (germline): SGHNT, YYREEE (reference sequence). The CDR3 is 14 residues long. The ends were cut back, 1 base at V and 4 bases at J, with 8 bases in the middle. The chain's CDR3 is CASSLFSGTGELFF. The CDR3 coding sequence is TGTGCCAGCAGCTTGTTCTCAGGCACCGGGGAGCTGTTTTTT.

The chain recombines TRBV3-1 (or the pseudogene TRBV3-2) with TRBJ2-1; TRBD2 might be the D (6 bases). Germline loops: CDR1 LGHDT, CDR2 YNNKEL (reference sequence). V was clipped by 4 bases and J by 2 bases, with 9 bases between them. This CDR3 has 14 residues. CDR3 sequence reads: CASSRSGTYNEQFF. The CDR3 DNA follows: TGTGCCAGCAGCCGTAGCGGCACCTACAATGAGCAGTTCTTC.

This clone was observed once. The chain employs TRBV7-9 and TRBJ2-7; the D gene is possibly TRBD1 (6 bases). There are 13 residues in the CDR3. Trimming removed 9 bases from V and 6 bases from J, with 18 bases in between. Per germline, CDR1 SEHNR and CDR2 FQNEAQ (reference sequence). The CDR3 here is CASLPSQGIEQYF. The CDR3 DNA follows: TGTGCCAGTCTCCCCTCCCAGGGGATCGAGCAGTACTTC.

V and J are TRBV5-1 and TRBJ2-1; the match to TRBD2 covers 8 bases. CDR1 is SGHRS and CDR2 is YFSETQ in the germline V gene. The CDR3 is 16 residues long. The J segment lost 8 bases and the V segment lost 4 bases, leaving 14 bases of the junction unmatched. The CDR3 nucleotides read TGCGCCAGCAGCCCACCCTTTAGCGGGAACAACCATGAGCAGTTCTTC. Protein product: CASSPPFSGNNHEQFF.